This TCR beta chain originates from a study of control samples from healthy donors and cancer patients. Method: immunoSEQ multiplex PCR; TCRdb's copy keeps in-frame clones and lacks some. The data show roughly 400,000 clones, with around nine tenths seen just once and around 6.5% held by the top ten. This CDR3 is 15 amino acids long. V lost 2 bases and J lost 2; bases outside the gene matches: 5. Germline V CDR1 and CDR2: SGDLS, YYNGEE. The chain couples TRBV9 to TRBJ1-1; 8 nucleotides agree with TRBD1. The material sequenced was PBMCs. The origin of this receptor is a middle-aged man with head and neck cancer. CDR3 protein: CASSVGDRQNTEAFF. The CDR3 DNA reads as TGTGCCAGCAGCGTTGGGGACAGGCAAAACACTGAAGCTTTCTTT.